Presented here are 20 T cell receptor beta chains from one specimen sequenced in a study of cytomegalovirus exposure and HLA in healthy donors. Repertoires were generated with immunoSEQ multiplex PCR, while TCRdb's copy carries only in-frame clones and drops some. The table shows some 110,000 clones, with 88% occurring only once. The sample consisted of PBMCs. The source is a woman between 18 and 30 years old in good health and CMV-seropositive.

This chain uses TRBV7-8 with TRBJ2-2, with a weak D call TRBD2 (5 bases). Trimming shortened V by 5 bases and J by 0 bases, and 13 bases separated the two germline ends. This CDR3 is built from 16 residues. Germline V gives CDR1 SGHVS, CDR2 FQNEAQ. Written as DNA, the CDR3 is TGTGCCAGCAGCCCGAGGGCAGCCGCGAACACCGGGGAGCTGTTTTTT. Its protein product is CASSPRAAANTGELFF.

The rearrangement uses TRBV7-6 and TRBJ1-1, with a tentative D call TRBD1 (6 bases). Germline CDR1 SGHVS, CDR2 FNYEAQ. CDR3 length equals 15 residues. Trimming took off 1 base at V and 2 bases at J, with 11 bases between the two ends. Written as DNA, the CDR3 is TGTGCCAGCAGCTTAGGGACAGCGTACAACACTGAAGCTTTCTTT. Its translation: CASSLGTAYNTEAFF.

The chain has TRBV11-2 and TRBJ2-2; D perhaps matches TRBD1 (5 bases). Per germline, CDR1 SGHAT and CDR2 FQNNGV. The CDR3 is made up of 17 amino acids. The germline V and J ends were trimmed by 2 bases and 2 bases, with 15 bases remaining between them. CDR3 protein: CASSLIVWGPNTGELFF. CDR3 in DNA: TGTGCCAGCAGCTTAATAGTGTGGGGCCCTAACACCGGGGAGCTGTTTTTT.

V is TRBV27 and J is TRBJ2-5; 8 bases map to TRBD2. The CDR3 loop spans 16 amino acids. Germline V lookup: CDR1 MNHEY, CDR2 SMNVEV (reference sequence). J lost 5 bases, V lost 5 bases, and 13 bases had no gene match. The CDR3 DNA reads as TGTGCCAGCAGTCAGGGGACTAGTGTGGCGGGGGAGACCCAGTACTTC. Residues: CASSQGTSVAGETQYF.

The gene calls are TRBV9 and TRBJ1-1; D possibly corresponds to TRBD1 (5 bases). V was cut by 7 bases and J by 4 bases, with 11 bases left in between. This CDR3 is 12 amino acids long. The germline V gene encodes CDR1 SGDLS and CDR2 YYNGEE. The CDR3 region is CASGLGGTEAFF. CDR3 nucleotides: TGTGCCAGCGGCTTGGGGGGCACTGAAGCTTTCTTT.

V usage is TRBV11-3 and J usage is TRBJ2-1; TRBD2 matches at 7 bases. V was pared by 1 base and J by 9 bases, with 3 bases of the junction left unmatched. The CDR3 consists of 13 residues. Germline assignment: CDR1 SGHNT and CDR2 YENEEA. CDR3 loop: CASSLGGGGEQFF. The CDR3 bases are TGTGCCAGCAGCTTAGGGGGGGGAGGTGAGCAGTTCTTC.

This sequence joins TRBV25-1 and TRBJ2-2; 10 bases match TRBD1. V dropped 6 bases and J dropped 3; count of bases not matched to a gene: 1. Germline V gives CDR1 MGHDK, CDR2 SYGVNS. This CDR3 comprises 14 residues. CDR3 DNA: TGTGCCAGCAGAGGGACAGGGGACACCGGGGAGCTGTTTTTT. As protein: CASRGTGDTGELFF.

This clone was seen only once. V gene TRBV27 combines with J gene TRBJ2-2; TRBD1 matches 10 bases. With V trimmed by 4 bases and J by 6 bases, 11 bases remained unmatched. The CDR3 is 17 amino acids. Germline values: CDR1 MNHEY, CDR2 SMNVEV (reference sequence). The CDR3 DNA follows: TGTGCCAGCAGTTCCGTAACGGACAGGGGGAAGTCCGGGGAGCTGTTTTTT. This codes for CASSSVTDRGKSGELFF.

This sequence joins TRBV27 and TRBJ2-2; D perhaps matches TRBD1 (5 bases). Deletions cut 2 bases from V and 0 bases from J, with 10 bases between. This CDR3 has 16 residues. CDR1 is MNHEY and CDR2 is SMNVEV in the germline V gene (reference sequence). The CDR3 sequence: CASSLRGWSNTGELFF. CDR3 sequence (DNA): TGTGCCAGCAGTTTAAGGGGATGGTCGAACACCGGGGAGCTGTTTTTT.

The chain recombines TRBV19 with TRBJ1-1; 7 positions agree with TRBD1. V gave up 3 bases and J gave up 4 bases; unmatched junction bases: 5. CDR1 and CDR2 from the germline V gene are LNHDA and SQIVND (reference sequence). This CDR3 is 14 amino acids long. The CDR3 here is CASSIGTATTEAFF. The CDR3 nucleotides read TGTGCCAGTAGTATCGGGACAGCGACCACTGAAGCTTTCTTT.

The gene calls are TRBV7-8 and TRBJ1-1; possibly TRBD1 for D (5 bases). V was clipped by 1 base and J by 5 bases, with 26 bases between them. The germline V gene has CDR1 SGHVS and CDR2 FQNEAQ. The CDR3 runs 19 residues. The CDR3 nucleotides are TGTGCCAGCAGCTTAGGAATAGTGCGGGGGACCGGGCGGTGGACTGAAGCTTTCTTT. Its translation is CASSLGIVRGTGRWTEAFF. The full variable domain, in which reference TRBV7-8 and TRBJ1-1 provide the parts outside the CDR3, is GAGVSQSPRYKVAKRGQDVALRCDPISGHVSLFWYQQALGQGPEFLTYFQNEAQLDKSGLPSDRFFAERPEGSVSTLKIQRTQQEDSAVYLCASSLGIVRGTGRWTEAFFGQGTRLTVV.

The gene calls are TRBV6-5 and TRBJ2-5; 12 positions match TRBD1. V gave up 5 bases and J gave up 5 bases; unmatched junction bases: 3. This CDR3 spans 14 amino acids. Germline V gene data show CDR1 as MNHEY and CDR2 as SVGAGI. The CDR3 here is CASSGTGGSETQYF. In DNA form, the CDR3 reads TGTGCCAGCAGTGGGACAGGGGGCTCGGAGACCCAGTACTTC.

In this sample, this clone turned up once. CDR3: CASSGRDRTYGYTF. The DNA for the CDR3 is TGCGCCAGCAGCGGCCGGGACAGGACCTATGGCTACACCTTC. The chain combines TRBV5-1 with TRBJ1-2, with 8 bases matching TRBD1. V lost 4 bases, J lost 4 bases, and 6 bases stayed unmatched. The CDR3 is 14 amino acids. Germline V gene sequence: CDR1 SGHRS, CDR2 YFSETQ.

V and J are TRBV28 and TRBJ2-1; the D gene is possibly TRBD2 (5 bases). Looked up from germline, CDR1 is MDHEN and CDR2 is SYDVKM. The V gene lost 7 bases and the J gene lost 8 bases, with 18 bases spanning the gap. CDR3 length: 14 amino acids. The CDR3 coding sequence is TGTGCCAGCACCGACGGACTCTCCCTTTATGAGCAGTTCTTC. Translating it yields CASTDGLSLYEQFF.

The chain employs TRBV27 and TRBJ2-1; 7 positions match TRBD2. The germline V gene encodes CDR1 MNHEY and CDR2 SMNVEV (reference sequence). The J segment lost 6 bases and the V segment lost 2 bases, leaving 4 bases of the junction unmatched. There are 14 residues in the CDR3. The CDR3, as DNA: TGTGCCAGCAGTTTACGGGGGGTGGGCAATGAGCAGTTCTTC. As protein: CASSLRGVGNEQFF.

V gene TRBV19 combines with J gene TRBJ1-2, with 7 positions matching TRBD1. Germline-derived CDR1 and CDR2 are LNHDA and SQIVND (reference sequence). J gave up 8 bases and V 4 bases, and 7 bases lay outside the gene matches. The length of the CDR3 is 13 residues. The CDR3 is CASSKDRDGGYTF. DNA for the CDR3: TGTGCCAGTAGTAAAGACAGGGATGGAGGCTACACCTTC.

The rearrangement uses TRBV7-8 and TRBJ2-7; D might be TRBD2 (6 bases). The V end was cut by 0 bases, the J end by 5 bases, with 11 bases between. CDR3 size: 14 residues. CDR1 SGHVS and CDR2 FQNEAQ come from the germline V gene. CDR3 region: CASSLARGRNEQYF. The CDR3 DNA follows: TGTGCCAGCAGCTTAGCTCGGGGGAGGAACGAGCAGTACTTC.

The rearrangement joins TRBV19 to TRBJ1-1; perhaps TRBD1 as D (5 bases). This CDR3 has 15 residues. Germline lookup yields CDR1 LNHDA and CDR2 SQIVND (reference sequence). With 3 bases removed from V and 5 bases from J, the gap between germline ends came to 16 bases. CDR3 amino acids: CASSIGSAGGTEAFF. CDR3 nucleotides: TGTGCCAGTAGTATTGGTTCGGCGGGGGGGACTGAAGCTTTCTTT.

This clone has just a few counts. The rearrangement links TRBV27 to TRBJ1-2; D is possibly TRBD1 (5 bases). With 6 bases removed from V and 4 bases from J, the gap between germline ends came to 6 bases. CDR1 is MNHEY and CDR2 is SMNVEV in the germline V gene (reference sequence). The CDR3 sequence is 11 residues long. CDR3 residues: CASRTAYGYTF. Here the CDR3 DNA reads TGTGCCAGCAGGACAGCCTATGGCTACACCTTC.

The chain combines TRBV6-5 with TRBJ1-2, with a tentative D call TRBD1 (5 bases). Per the germline V gene, CDR1 is MNHEY and CDR2 is SVGAGI. The CDR3 sequence is 15 residues long. V dropped 4 bases and J dropped 2 bases, with 14 bases sitting between them. The CDR3 loop reads CASSFARGGNYGYTF. CDR3 sequence (DNA): TGTGCCAGCAGTTTTGCTAGGGGCGGAAACTATGGCTACACCTTC.